This T cell receptor (beta chain) emerged from a study of blood T cell repertoires in COVID-19. Study overall: Acute-phase and convalescent COVID-19 samples originated in the United States, Italy and Spain. Sample material is recorded as cDNA or gDNA derived from T cells, B-cell-depleted T cells, or PBMCs.

Under the authors' procedure: It was from reference gene primer amplification that nucleated cell counts were estimated. Clones were sequenced by immunoSEQ multiplex PCR, and TCRdb holds only the in-frame ones, with some missing. Clone size and the V and J calls come from that table; the DNA yielded D and trimming. The sample lists about 120,000 clones, around 87% occurring once. V lost 2 bases, J lost 12 bases, and 14 bases stayed unmatched. There are 16 residues in the CDR3. Germline CDR1 is MRHNA and CDR2 is SNTAGT. This clone has a single count. Sequencing used peripheral blood. The V gene is TRBV6-4, the J gene TRBJ1-4; 8 positions match TRBD1. The TCR sequence derives from a man aged 70 or older with active or convalescent COVID-19. Written as DNA, the CDR3 is TGTGCCAGCAGTGACCATCAGGGGGCGAGCCGCGGGGAACTGTTTTTT. Its protein is CASSDHQGASRGELFF.